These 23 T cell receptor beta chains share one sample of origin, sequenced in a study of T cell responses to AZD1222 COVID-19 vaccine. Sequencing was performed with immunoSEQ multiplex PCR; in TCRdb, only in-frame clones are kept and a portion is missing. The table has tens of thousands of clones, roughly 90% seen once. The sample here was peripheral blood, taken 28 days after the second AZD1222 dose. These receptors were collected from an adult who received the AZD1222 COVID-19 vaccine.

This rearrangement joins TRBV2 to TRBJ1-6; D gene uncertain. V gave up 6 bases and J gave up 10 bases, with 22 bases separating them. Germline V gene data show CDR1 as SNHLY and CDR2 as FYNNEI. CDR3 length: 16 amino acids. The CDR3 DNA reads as TGTGCCAGCAGGGCTCGGGGTTCGGCCGACTCCTCACCCCTCCACTTT. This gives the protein CASRARGSADSSPLHF.

The CDR3 sequence: CASSIVPGLNTEAFF. Written as DNA, the CDR3 is TGTGCCAGTAGTATAGTCCCGGGGCTGAACACTGAAGCTTTCTTT. This rearrangement joins TRBV19 to TRBJ1-1, with D maybe TRBD1 (5 bases). Germline CDR1 LNHDA, CDR2 SQIVND (reference sequence). The CDR3 loop spans 15 amino acids. V lost 1 base and J 0 bases, leaving 9 bases between the germline ends.

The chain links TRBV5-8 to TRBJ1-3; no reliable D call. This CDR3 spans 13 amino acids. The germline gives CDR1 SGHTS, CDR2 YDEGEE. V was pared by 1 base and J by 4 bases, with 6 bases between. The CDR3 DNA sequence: TGTGCCAGCAGCTTGCTCTCGGGAAACACCATATATTTT. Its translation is CASSLLSGNTIYF. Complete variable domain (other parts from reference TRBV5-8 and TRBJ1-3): EAGVTQSPTHLIKTRGQQATLRCSPISGHTSVYWYQQALGLGLQFLLWYDEGEERNRGNFPPRFSGRQFPNYSSELNVNALELEDSALYLCASSLLSGNTIYFGEGSWLTVV.

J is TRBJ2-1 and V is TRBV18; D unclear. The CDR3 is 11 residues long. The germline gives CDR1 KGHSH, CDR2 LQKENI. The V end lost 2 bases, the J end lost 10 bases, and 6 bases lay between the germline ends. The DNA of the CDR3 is TGTGCCAGCTCACCAACGCAAGAGCAGTTCTTC. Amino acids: CASSPTQEQFF.

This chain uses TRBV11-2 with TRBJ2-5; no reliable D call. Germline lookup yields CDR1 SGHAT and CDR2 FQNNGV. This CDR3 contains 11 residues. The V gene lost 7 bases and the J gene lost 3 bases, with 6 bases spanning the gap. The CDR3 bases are TGTGCCAGCACAAAGAAAGAGACCCAGTACTTC. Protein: CASTKKETQYF.

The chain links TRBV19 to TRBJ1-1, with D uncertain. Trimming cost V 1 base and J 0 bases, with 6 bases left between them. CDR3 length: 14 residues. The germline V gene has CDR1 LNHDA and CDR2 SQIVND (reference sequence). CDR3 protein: CASSIGSLNTEAFF. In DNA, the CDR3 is TGTGCCAGTAGTATAGGCAGTCTGAACACTGAAGCTTTCTTT. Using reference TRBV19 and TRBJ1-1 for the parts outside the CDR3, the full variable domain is DGGITQSPKYLFRKEGQNVTLSCEQNLNHDAMYWYRQDPGQGLRLIYYSQIVNDFQKGDIAEGYSVSREKKESFPLTVTSAQKNPTAFYLCASSIGSLNTEAFFGQGTRLTVV.

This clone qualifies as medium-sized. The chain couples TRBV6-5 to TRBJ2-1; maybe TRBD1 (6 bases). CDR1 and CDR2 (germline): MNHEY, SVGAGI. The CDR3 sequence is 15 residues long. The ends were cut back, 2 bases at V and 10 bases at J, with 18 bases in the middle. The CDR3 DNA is TGTGCCAGCAGTTACACAGGGAGCATCGCCCGGGAGCAGTTCTTC. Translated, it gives CASSYTGSIAREQFF.

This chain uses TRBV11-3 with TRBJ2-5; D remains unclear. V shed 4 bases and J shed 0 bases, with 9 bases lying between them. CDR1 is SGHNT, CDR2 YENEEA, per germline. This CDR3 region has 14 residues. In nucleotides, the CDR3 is TGTGCCAGCAGCTCCTATATGTACCAAGAGACCCAGTACTTC. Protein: CASSSYMYQETQYF.

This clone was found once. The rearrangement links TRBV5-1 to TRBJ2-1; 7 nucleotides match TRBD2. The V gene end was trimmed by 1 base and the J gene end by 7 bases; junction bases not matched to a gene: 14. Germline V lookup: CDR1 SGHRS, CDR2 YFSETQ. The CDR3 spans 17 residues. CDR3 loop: CASSLLSGAPAGNEQFF. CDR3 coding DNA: TGCGCCAGCAGCTTGCTAAGCGGGGCTCCTGCGGGGAATGAGCAGTTCTTC.

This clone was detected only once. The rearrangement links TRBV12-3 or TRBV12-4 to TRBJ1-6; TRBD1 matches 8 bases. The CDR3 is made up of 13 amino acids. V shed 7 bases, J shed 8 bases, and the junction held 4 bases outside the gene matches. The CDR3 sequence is CASKDRGDSPLHF. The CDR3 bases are TGTGCCAGCAAAGACAGGGGTGATTCACCCCTCCACTTT.

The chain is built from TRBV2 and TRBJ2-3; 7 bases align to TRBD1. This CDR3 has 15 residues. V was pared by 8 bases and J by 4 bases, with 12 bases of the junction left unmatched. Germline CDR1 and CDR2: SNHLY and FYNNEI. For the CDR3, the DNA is TGTGCCAGCGAGAGGCAGGGGGTGAGATCAGATACGCAGTATTTT. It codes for CASERQGVRSDTQYF.

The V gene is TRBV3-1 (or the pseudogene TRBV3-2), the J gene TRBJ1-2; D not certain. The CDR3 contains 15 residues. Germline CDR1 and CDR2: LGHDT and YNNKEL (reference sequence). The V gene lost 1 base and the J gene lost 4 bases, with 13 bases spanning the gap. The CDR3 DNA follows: TGTGCCAGCAGCCAAGTCGATTCACAGAGCTATGGCTACACCTTC. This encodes CASSQVDSQSYGYTF.

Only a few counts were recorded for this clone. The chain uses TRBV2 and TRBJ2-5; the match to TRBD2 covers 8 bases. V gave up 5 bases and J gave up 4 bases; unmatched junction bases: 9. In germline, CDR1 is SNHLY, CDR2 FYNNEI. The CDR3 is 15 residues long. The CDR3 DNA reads TGTGCCAGCAGTACCAGGCGGGAGGCTGGAGAGACCCAGTACTTC. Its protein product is CASSTRREAGETQYF.

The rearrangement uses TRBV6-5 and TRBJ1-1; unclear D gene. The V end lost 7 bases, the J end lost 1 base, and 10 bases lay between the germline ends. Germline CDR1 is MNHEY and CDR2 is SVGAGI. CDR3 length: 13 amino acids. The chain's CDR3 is CASTYVGNTEAFF. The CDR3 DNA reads TGTGCCAGCACCTACGTTGGGAACACTGAAGCTTTCTTT.

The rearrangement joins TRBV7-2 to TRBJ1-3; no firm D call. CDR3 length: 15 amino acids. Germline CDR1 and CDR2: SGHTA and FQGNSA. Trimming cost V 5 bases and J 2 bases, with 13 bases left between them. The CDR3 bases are TGTGCCAGCAGCCTTGCTTCATTCACTGGAAACACCATATATTTT. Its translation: CASSLASFTGNTIYF.

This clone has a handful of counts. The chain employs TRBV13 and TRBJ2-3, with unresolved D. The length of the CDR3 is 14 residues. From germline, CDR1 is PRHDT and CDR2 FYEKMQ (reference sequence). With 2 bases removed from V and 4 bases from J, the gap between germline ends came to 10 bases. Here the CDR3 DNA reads TGTGCCAGCAGCTTATTGCAGGACCCAGATACGCAGTATTTT. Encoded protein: CASSLLQDPDTQYF.

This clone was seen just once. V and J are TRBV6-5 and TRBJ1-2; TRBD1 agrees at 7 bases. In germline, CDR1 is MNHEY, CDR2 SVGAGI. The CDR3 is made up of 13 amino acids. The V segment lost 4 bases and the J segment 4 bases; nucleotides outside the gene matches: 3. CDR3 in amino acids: CASSSDRFYGYTF. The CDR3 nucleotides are TGTGCCAGCAGTTCGGACAGGTTCTATGGCTACACCTTC.

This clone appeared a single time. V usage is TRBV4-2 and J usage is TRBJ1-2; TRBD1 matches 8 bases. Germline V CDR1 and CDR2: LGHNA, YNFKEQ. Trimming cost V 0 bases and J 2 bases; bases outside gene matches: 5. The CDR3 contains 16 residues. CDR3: CASSQDGDRSNYGYTF. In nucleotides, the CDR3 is TGTGCCAGCAGCCAAGATGGGGACAGGAGCAACTATGGCTACACCTTC.

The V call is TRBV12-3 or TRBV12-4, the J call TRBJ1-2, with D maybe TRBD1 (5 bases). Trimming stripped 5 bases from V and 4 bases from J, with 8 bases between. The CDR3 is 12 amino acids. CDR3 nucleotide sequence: TGTGCCAGCAGTGAGACAGTCTATGGCTACACCTTC. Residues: CASSETVYGYTF.

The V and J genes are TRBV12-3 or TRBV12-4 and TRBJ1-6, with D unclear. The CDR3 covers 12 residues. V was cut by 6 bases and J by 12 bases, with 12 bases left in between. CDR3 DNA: TGTGCCAGCAGCACACAGATGCAACCCCTCCACTTT. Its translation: CASSTQMQPLHF.

The CDR3 region is CASRTTGGVQPQHF. The CDR3 DNA is TGTGCCAGCAGGACCACAGGGGGAGTTCAGCCCCAGCATTTT. The chain carries TRBV6-5 and TRBJ1-5; 8 bases match TRBD1. Trimming removed 6 bases from V and 6 bases from J; junction bases left unmatched: 7. The CDR3 is made up of 14 amino acids. CDR1 and CDR2 (germline): MNHEY, SVGAGI.

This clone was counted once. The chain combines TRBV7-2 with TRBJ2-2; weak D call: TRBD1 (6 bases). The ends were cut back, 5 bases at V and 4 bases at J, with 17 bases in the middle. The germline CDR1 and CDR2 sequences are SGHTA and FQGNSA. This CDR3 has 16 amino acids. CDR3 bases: TGTGCCAGCAGCCCCCAGACAGGTCGATCCACCGGGGAGCTGTTTTTT. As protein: CASSPQTGRSTGELFF.

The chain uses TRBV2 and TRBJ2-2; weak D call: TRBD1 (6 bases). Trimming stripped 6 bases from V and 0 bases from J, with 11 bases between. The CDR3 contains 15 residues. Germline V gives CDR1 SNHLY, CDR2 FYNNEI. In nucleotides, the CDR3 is TGTGCCAGCAGCGCGGACAGAACGAACACCGGGGAGCTGTTTTTT. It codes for CASSADRTNTGELFF.